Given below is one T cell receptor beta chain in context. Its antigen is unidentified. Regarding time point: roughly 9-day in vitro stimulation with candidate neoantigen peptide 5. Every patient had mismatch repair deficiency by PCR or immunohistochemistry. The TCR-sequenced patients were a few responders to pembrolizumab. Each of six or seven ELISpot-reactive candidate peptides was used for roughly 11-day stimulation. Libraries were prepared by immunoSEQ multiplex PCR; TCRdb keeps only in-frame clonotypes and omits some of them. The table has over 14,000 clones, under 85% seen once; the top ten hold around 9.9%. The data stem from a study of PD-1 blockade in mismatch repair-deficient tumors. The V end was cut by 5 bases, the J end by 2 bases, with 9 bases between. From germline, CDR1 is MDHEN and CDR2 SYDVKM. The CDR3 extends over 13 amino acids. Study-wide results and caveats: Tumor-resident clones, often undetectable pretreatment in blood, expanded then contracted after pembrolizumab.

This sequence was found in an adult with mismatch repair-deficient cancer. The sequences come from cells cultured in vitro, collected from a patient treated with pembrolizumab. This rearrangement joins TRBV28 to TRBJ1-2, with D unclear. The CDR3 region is CASSLARNYGYTF. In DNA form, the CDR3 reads TGTGCCAGCAGTCTTGCGCGGAACTATGGCTACACCTTC.